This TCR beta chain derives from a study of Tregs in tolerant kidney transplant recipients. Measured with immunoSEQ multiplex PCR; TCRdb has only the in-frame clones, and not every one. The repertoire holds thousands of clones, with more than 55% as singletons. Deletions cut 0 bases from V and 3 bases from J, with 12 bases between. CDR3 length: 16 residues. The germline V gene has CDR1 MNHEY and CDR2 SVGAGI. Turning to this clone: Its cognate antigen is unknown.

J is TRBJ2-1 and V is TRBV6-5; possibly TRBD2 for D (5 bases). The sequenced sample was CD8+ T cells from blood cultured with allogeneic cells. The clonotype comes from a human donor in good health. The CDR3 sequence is CASSYSQAGGYNEQFF. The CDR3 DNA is TGTGCCAGCAGTTACTCCCAGGCCGGAGGCTACAATGAGCAGTTCTTC.